Each of the 20 T cell receptor beta chains below was sequenced from the same sample in a study of OX40 agonist ivuxolimab in advanced cancers. TCRdb keeps only in-frame clones here, not all; method: immunoSEQ multiplex PCR. The table records about 39,000 clones, roughly 90% of them present only once. The specimen was CD4+ or CD8+ T cells sorted from blood, collected in a trial of the OX40 agonist ivuxolimab. These receptors all stem from an adult with an advanced solid tumor such as melanoma, head and neck, liver or kidney cancer.

The V and J genes are TRBV19 and TRBJ2-7; no firm D call. Germline-derived CDR1 and CDR2 are LNHDA and SQIVND (reference sequence). This CDR3 contains 15 residues. V lost 3 bases to trimming and J lost 3 bases, with 15 bases between them. The CDR3 DNA sequence: TGTGCCAGTAGTATCCGTGATGATATTGGCTACGAGCAGTACTTC. Its protein product is CASSIRDDIGYEQYF.

The chain joins TRBV13 to TRBJ2-7, with D tentatively TRBD2 (5 bases). Germline CDR1 reads PRHDT; CDR2 reads FYEKMQ (reference sequence). V was clipped by 2 bases and J by 1 base, with 9 bases between them. The CDR3 is 14 amino acids. The chain's CDR3 is CASSLPGVSYEQYF. The CDR3 region has the DNA TGTGCCAGCAGCTTACCCGGGGTATCCTACGAGCAGTACTTC.

The V gene is TRBV9, the J gene TRBJ2-7; 7 positions match TRBD2. V was clipped by 0 bases and J by 5 bases; unmatched bases: 8. Germline CDR1 is SGDLS and CDR2 is YYNGEE. The CDR3 is 15 amino acids. CDR3 residues: CASSVALGEGDEQYF. CDR3 nucleotides: TGTGCCAGCAGCGTAGCCTTAGGGGAGGGCGACGAGCAGTACTTC. Drawing the rest from reference TRBV9 and TRBJ2-7, the complete variable domain is DSGVTQTPKHLITATGQRVTLRCSPRSGDLSVYWYQQSLDQGLQFLIQYYNGEERAKGNILERFSAQQFPDLHSELNLSSLELGDSALYFCASSVALGEGDEQYFGPGTRLTVT.

The rearrangement joins TRBV5-6 to TRBJ2-5; a weak D match, TRBD1 (6 bases). V lost 1 base to trimming and J lost 1 base, with 14 bases between them. CDR1 is SGHDT, CDR2 YYEEEE, per germline. This CDR3 is 16 amino acids long. The CDR3 coding sequence is TGTGCCAGCAGCTTGCGAACCAGGGGTTTCCAAGAGACCCAGTACTTC. It specifies CASSLRTRGFQETQYF.

J is TRBJ2-7 and V is TRBV7-9; 8 nucleotides match TRBD1. The CDR3 loop spans 13 amino acids. V dropped 6 bases and J dropped 3; count of bases not matched to a gene: 4. Germline CDR1 and CDR2: SEHNR and FQNEAQ (reference sequence). The CDR3 sequence: CASRPGTGYEQYF. The CDR3 nucleotides are TGTGCCAGCAGACCCGGGACAGGCTACGAGCAGTACTTC.

V and J are TRBV7-9 and TRBJ2-7; D is tentatively TRBD1 or TRBD2 (5 bases each). From germline, CDR1 is SEHNR and CDR2 FQNEAQ (reference sequence). The V and J ends lost 1 base and 0 bases respectively, with 10 bases between them. The CDR3 has 15 amino acids. This CDR3 reads CASSLGGTHSYEQYF. As DNA, the CDR3 is TGTGCCAGCAGCTTAGGAGGGACCCACTCCTACGAGCAGTACTTC.

The chain recombines TRBV5-6 with TRBJ1-1; D is unresolved. The V and J ends lost 4 bases and 3 bases respectively, with 7 bases between them. This CDR3 is 12 amino acids long. Germline lookup yields CDR1 SGHDT and CDR2 YYEEEE. The CDR3 sequence is CASSVAYTEAFF. The CDR3 DNA reads as TGTGCCAGCAGCGTTGCCTACACTGAAGCTTTCTTT.

V is TRBV19 and J is TRBJ2-7, with D possibly being TRBD1 (6 bases). CDR3 length equals 14 residues. Trimming cost V 4 bases and J 3 bases, with 13 bases left between them. CDR1 LNHDA and CDR2 SQIVND come from the germline V gene (reference sequence). DNA of the CDR3: TGTGCCAGTAGTACTGGGACATCCCTCTACGAGCAGTACTTC. Its protein is CASSTGTSLYEQYF.

As DNA, the CDR3 is TGTGCCAGCAGTAAGGGCACTGAAGCTTTCTTT. The encoded protein is CASSKGTEAFF. The rearrangement joins TRBV11-3 to TRBJ1-1; D not certain. The germline V and J ends were trimmed by 6 bases and 4 bases, with 6 bases remaining between them. Germline CDR1 SGHNT, CDR2 YENEEA. The CDR3 has 11 residues.

The rearrangement links TRBV11-3 to TRBJ2-7; D gene unclear. The CDR3 spans 12 residues. The germline V gene has CDR1 SGHNT and CDR2 YENEEA. Between the trimmed V and J ends, which lost 8 bases and 9 bases, there was a span of 17 bases. The CDR3 region has the DNA TGTGCCAGCCCCGCCCCTGCCCCCGGGCAGTACTTC. Translated: CASPAPAPGQYF.

This chain links TRBV6-7 with TRBJ2-1; D unresolved. TRBV6-7 is an ORF, with its function uncertain. V lost 5 bases, J lost 3 bases, and 14 bases lay in between. The length of the CDR3 is 15 residues. CDR3 in amino acids: CASSVWPEDYNEQFF. CDR3 DNA sequence: TGTGCCAGCAGTGTATGGCCCGAAGACTACAATGAGCAGTTCTTC.

The chain has TRBV5-8 and TRBJ2-1; no clear D gene. Trimming removed 2 bases from V and 4 bases from J, with 10 bases in between. Germline CDR1 reads SGHTS; CDR2 reads YDEGEE. The CDR3 spans 14 residues. CDR3 residues: CASSFGSFYNEQFF. CDR3 DNA: TGTGCCAGCAGCTTCGGATCTTTTTACAATGAGCAGTTCTTC. Supplemented by reference TRBV5-8 and TRBJ2-1, the full variable domain reads EAGVTQSPTHLIKTRGQQATLRCSPISGHTSVYWYQQALGLGLQFLLWYDEGEERNRGNFPPRFSGRQFPNYSSELNVNALELEDSALYLCASSFGSFYNEQFFGPGTRLTVL.

As DNA, the CDR3 is TGCGCCAGCAGCGGCGGGACAGCCATTGGGGCCAACGTCCTGACTTTC. This translates into CASSGGTAIGANVLTF. The V gene is TRBV5-1, the J gene TRBJ2-6, with a tentative D call TRBD1 (7 bases). This CDR3 contains 16 residues. Trimming removed 4 bases from V and 3 bases from J, with 14 bases in between. Germline lookup yields CDR1 SGHRS and CDR2 YFSETQ.

The J gene is TRBJ1-1, the V gene TRBV5-7; D uncertain. TRBV5-7 is identified as an open reading frame with a role that is uncertain. The CDR3 runs to 15 residues. With 0 bases removed from V and 0 bases from J, the gap between germline ends came to 9 bases. CDR3 DNA sequence: TGTGCCAGCAGCTTGGAAGTCACCTTGAACACTGAAGCTTTCTTT. Translation: CASSLEVTLNTEAFF.

The V and J genes are TRBV6-5 and TRBJ1-5; D remains unclear. V was shortened by 5 bases and J by 10 bases, with 15 bases between the two germline ends. Germline CDR1 reads MNHEY; CDR2 reads SVGAGI. This CDR3 has 13 residues. The CDR3 coding sequence is TGTGCCAGCAGTACGACTTGGGGTGACCCCCAGCATTTT. The encoded protein is CASSTTWGDPQHF.

This clone occurred once. The genes are TRBV19 and TRBJ2-4, with D possibly being TRBD1 or TRBD2 (7 bases each). CDR3 length: 13 amino acids. Germline CDR1 reads LNHDA; CDR2 reads SQIVND (reference sequence). V was trimmed by 5 bases and J by 7 bases, leaving 12 bases between them. CDR3 in amino acids: CASSSQGGNIQYF. CDR3 DNA sequence: TGTGCCAGTAGTTCTCAGGGGGGGAACATTCAGTACTTC.

The chain joins TRBV6-4 to TRBJ2-1; 9 bases are shared with TRBD1. The CDR3 is 16 residues long. V shed 5 bases and J 10 bases; nucleotides not matched to a gene: 15. Germline-derived CDR1 and CDR2 are MRHNA and SNTAGT. CDR3 region: CASSSRDRATMREQFF. The CDR3 coding sequence is TGTGCCAGCAGTTCCCGGGACAGGGCTACAATGAGGGAGCAGTTCTTC.

Comments on this clone: Without the conserved terminal phenylalanine or tryptophan, this CDR3 likely stems from a read error. The chain employs TRBV4-1 and TRBJ2-7; 8 bases fit TRBD1. The J segment lost 3 bases and the V segment lost 5 bases, leaving 3 bases of the junction unmatched. The CDR3 covers 13 residues. Germline V lookup: CDR1 MGHRA, CDR2 YSYEKL. CDR3 DNA sequence: TGCGCCAGCAGCTCCGGGACAGGCTACGAGCAGTACCTC. Encoded protein: CASSSGTGYEQYL.

The chain couples TRBV7-9 to TRBJ1-1; a possible D gene is TRBD1 (5 bases). V was trimmed by 7 bases and J by 1 base, leaving 16 bases between them. CDR1 and CDR2 from the germline V gene are SEHNR and FQNEAQ (reference sequence). The length of the CDR3 is 15 residues. The CDR3 protein is CASTSWGTANTEAFF. As DNA, the CDR3 is TGTGCCAGCACATCTTGGGGCACAGCGAACACTGAAGCTTTCTTT.

The rearrangement joins TRBV5-6 to TRBJ2-7; 9 nucleotides agree with TRBD2. V was pared by 7 bases and J by 3 bases, with 5 bases of the junction left unmatched. The germline CDR1 and CDR2 sequences are SGHDT and YYEEEE. The CDR3 totals 13 residues. CDR3 in amino acids: CASGGLASYEQYF. The DNA for the CDR3 is TGTGCCAGCGGAGGACTAGCGAGCTACGAGCAGTACTTC.